A selection of T cell receptor beta chains follows, all from one sample in a study of shared clonotypes between healthy human individuals. Using immunoSEQ multiplex PCR, the repertoire was profiled, and TCRdb retains in-frame clones only, with some absent. The table lists about 2 million clones, 85% to 95% of them singletons. The sequenced sample consisted of naive CD8+ T cells sorted from blood. These receptors were collected from a man aged 18 to 29 in good health. Each CDR3 is given with its conserved first and last residue. The D gene is left open where the match is weak. Some rows have no size entry. The others give once, few or many, or a class for an expanded clone.

V	size	D	J	CDR3	DNA
TRBV2	NA	NA	TRBJ2-7	CASSTHGFYEQYF	TGTGCCAGCAGTACCCACGGCTTCTACGAGCAGTACTTC
TRBV6-6	NA	NA	TRBJ2-1	CASSWIVGNEQFF	TGTGCCAGCAGTTGGATCGTCGGCAATGAGCAGTTCTTC
TRBV6-6	NA	NA	TRBJ2-1	CASSDTDEQFF	TGTGCCAGTTCCGACACGGATGAGCAGTTCTTC
TRBV9	NA	NA	TRBJ1-4	CASSDGWNEKLFF	TGTGCCAGCAGCGATGGGTGGAATGAAAAACTGTTTTTT
TRBV7-2	NA	TRBD2	TRBJ2-7	CASRFTSGSYEQYF	TGTGCCAGCAGGTTTACTAGCGGATCCTACGAGCAGTACTTC
TRBV11-2	NA	NA	TRBJ2-1	CASVTENYNEQFF	TGTGCCAGCGTAACAGAGAACTACAATGAGCAGTTCTTC
TRBV7-9	NA	NA	TRBJ1-4	CASSDNEKLFF	TGTGCCAGCAGCGATAATGAAAAACTGTTTTTT
TRBV10-3	NA	TRBD1	TRBJ1-1	CAISAPGGVNTEAFF	TGTGCCATCAGTGCCCCAGGGGGCGTGAACACTGAAGCTTTCTTT
TRBV6-1	NA	NA	TRBJ2-7	CASSEAGQTSSYEQYF	TGTGCCAGCAGTGAAGCGGGACAAACAAGCTCCTACGAGCAGTACTTC
TRBV30	NA	NA	TRBJ1-2	CAWSVQAGSGYTF	TGTGCCTGGAGTGTACAAGCTGGGAGTGGCTACACCTTC
TRBV6-5	NA	NA	TRBJ1-1	CASSYTGPHGSFF	TGTGCCAGCAGTTACACAGGGCCCCATGGGTCTTTCTTT
TRBV6-5	NA	TRBD2	TRBJ2-1	CASRDLAANEQFF	TGTGCCAGCAGGGATCTAGCGGCCAATGAGCAGTTCTTC
TRBV19	NA	NA	TRBJ2-7	CATRKDGHYEQYF	TGTGCCACACGGAAGGACGGCCACTACGAGCAGTACTTC
TRBV5-1	NA	NA	TRBJ2-5	CASSLIFGSLETQYF	TGCGCCAGCAGCTTGATTTTCGGCTCTCTGGAGACCCAGTACTTC
TRBV7-8	NA	NA	TRBJ1-1	CASSSGWSGGGTEAFF	TGTGCCAGCAGCTCGGGTTGGTCGGGAGGGGGAACTGAAGCTTTCTTT
TRBV5-1	NA	NA	TRBJ2-7	CASSLEGGFVYEQYF	TGCGCCAGCAGCTTGGAAGGAGGGTTTGTCTACGAGCAGTACTTC
TRBV19	NA	NA	TRBJ1-5	CASSQDSRTNQPQHF	TGTGCCAGTAGTCAGGACAGCCGTACAAATCAGCCCCAGCATTTT
TRBV28	NA	TRBD2	TRBJ2-7	CASSETGTNYEQYF	TGTGCCAGCAGCGAAACCGGGACTAACTACGAGCAGTACTTC
TRBV25-1	NA	NA	TRBJ1-2	CASRNQDALENYGYTF	TGTGCCAGCAGGAACCAGGACGCCTTGGAAAACTATGGCTACACCTTC
TRBV7-3	NA	TRBD1	TRBJ2-5	CASSPGQGVETQYF	TGTGCCAGCAGCCCGGGACAGGGGGTGGAGACCCAGTACTTC
TRBV6-5	NA	NA	TRBJ2-1	CASSYIGHNEQFF	TGTGCCAGCAGTTATATTGGGCACAATGAGCAGTTCTTC
TRBV4-3	NA	TRBD1	TRBJ2-7	CASSQGTGIYEQYF	TGCGCCAGCAGCCAAGGGACAGGGATCTACGAGCAGTACTTC
TRBV6-1	NA	NA	TRBJ2-5	CASRGGRTGETQYF	TGTGCCAGCAGGGGTGGGAGGACGGGAGAGACCCAGTACTTC
TRBV4-1	once	NA	TRBJ1-2	CASSQGPGGNYGYTF	TGCGCCAGCAGCCAAGGACCGGGGGGGAACTATGGCTACACCTTC
TRBV6-5	NA	NA	TRBJ1-1	CASTRTPRDTEAFF	TGTGCCAGCACCCGGACACCCAGGGACACTGAAGCTTTCTTT
TRBV7-3	NA	NA	TRBJ2-5	CASSLTEVQETQYF	TGTGCCAGCAGCCTTACTGAGGTACAAGAGACCCAGTACTTC
TRBV7-6	NA	NA	TRBJ2-5	CASSHSLLGGGETQYF	TGTGCCAGCAGCCACTCTTTACTGGGAGGGGGAGAGACCCAGTACTTC
TRBV7-9	NA	NA	TRBJ2-3	CASSSGSSTDTQYF	TGTGCCAGCAGCTCCGGGTCCAGCACAGATACGCAGTATTTT